This T cell receptor beta chain was captured in a study of blood T cell repertoires in COVID-19. Study-level background: Both acute and convalescent COVID-19 samples were obtained from the United States, Italy and Spain. T cells, B-cell-depleted T cells, or PBMCs provided the cDNA or gDNA that served as material.

In the authors' workflow: Quantification of nucleated cells was approximated via reference gene primer amplification. The assay was immunoSEQ multiplex PCR, and TCRdb's table has in-frame clones only and misses some. For V, J and clone size, that table is used; D and trimming come from the DNA. The sample holds about 140,000 clones, around 79% seen once. A single count supports this clone. Germline V gives CDR1 KGHSH, CDR2 LQKENI. The CDR3 sequence is 20 residues long. Germline trimming cut 4 bases from V and 0 bases from J; bases unmatched to any gene: 13. The chain carries TRBV18 and TRBJ2-6; 9 bases are a match to TRBD1. Specimen: peripheral blood. This receptor was obtained from a man aged 60 to 75 with acute or convalescent COVID-19. The CDR3 DNA reads as TGTGCCAGCTCACAGTTCGATGGGACAGGGACATTCTCTGGGGCCAACGTCCTGACTTTC. It translates to CASSQFDGTGTFSGANVLTF.